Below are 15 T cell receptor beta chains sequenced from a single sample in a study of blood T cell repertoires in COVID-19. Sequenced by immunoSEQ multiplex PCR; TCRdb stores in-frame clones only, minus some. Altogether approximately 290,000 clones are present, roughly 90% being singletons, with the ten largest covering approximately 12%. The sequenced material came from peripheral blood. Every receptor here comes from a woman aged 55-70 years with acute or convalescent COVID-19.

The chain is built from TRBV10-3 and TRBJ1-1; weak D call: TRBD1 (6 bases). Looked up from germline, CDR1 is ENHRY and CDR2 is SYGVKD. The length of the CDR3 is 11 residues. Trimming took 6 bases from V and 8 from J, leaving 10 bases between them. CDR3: CAIRDSSEAFF. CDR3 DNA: TGTGCCATCAGGGACAGCAGCGAAGCTTTCTTT.

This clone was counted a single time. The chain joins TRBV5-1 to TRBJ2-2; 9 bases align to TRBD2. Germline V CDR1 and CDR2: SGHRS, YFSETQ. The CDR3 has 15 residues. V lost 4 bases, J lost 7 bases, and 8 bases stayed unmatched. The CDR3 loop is CASSLGAGGDGELFF. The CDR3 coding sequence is TGCGCCAGCAGCCTGGGAGCGGGGGGCGACGGGGAGCTGTTTTTT.

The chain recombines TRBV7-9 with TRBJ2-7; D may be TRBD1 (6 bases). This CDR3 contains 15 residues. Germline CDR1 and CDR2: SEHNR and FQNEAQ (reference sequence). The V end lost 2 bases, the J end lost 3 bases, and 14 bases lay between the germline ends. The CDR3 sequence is CASSLFAQGDYEQYF. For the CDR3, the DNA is TGTGCCAGCAGCTTATTCGCACAGGGAGACTACGAGCAGTACTTC.

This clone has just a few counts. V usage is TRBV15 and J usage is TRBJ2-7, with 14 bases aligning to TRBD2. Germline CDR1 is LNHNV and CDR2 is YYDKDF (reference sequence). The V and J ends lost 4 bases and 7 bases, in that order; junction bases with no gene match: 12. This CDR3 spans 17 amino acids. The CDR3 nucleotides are TGTGCCACCAGCATCCGAATGGGACTAGCGGGGGTGGGTGAGCAGTACTTC. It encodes CATSIRMGLAGVGEQYF.

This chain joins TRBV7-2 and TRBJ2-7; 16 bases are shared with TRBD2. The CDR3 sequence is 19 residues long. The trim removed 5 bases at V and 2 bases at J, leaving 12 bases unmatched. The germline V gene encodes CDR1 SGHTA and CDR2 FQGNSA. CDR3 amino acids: CASSRRPGLAGGPAYEQYF. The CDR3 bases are TGTGCCAGCAGCAGACGCCCGGGACTAGCGGGAGGGCCCGCCTACGAGCAGTACTTC.

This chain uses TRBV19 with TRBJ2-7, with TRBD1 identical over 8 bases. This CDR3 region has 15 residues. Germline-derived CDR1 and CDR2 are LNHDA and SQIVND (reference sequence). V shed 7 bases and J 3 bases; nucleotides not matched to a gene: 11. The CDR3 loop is CASKGGTGGLYEQYF. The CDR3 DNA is TGTGCCAGTAAGGGGGGCACAGGGGGGCTCTACGAGCAGTACTTC.

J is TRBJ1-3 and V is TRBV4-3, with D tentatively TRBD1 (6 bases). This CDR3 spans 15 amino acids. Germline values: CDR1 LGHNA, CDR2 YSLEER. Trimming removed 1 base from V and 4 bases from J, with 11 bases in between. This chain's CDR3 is CASSQGRGAGNTIYF. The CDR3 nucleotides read TGCGCCAGCAGCCAAGGCCGGGGGGCCGGAAACACCATATATTTT.

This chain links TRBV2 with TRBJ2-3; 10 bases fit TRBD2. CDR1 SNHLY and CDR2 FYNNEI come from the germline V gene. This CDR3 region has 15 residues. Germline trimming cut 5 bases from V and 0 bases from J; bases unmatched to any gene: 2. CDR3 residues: CASSTLAGSTDTQYF. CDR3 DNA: TGTGCCAGCAGTACACTAGCGGGGAGCACAGATACGCAGTATTTT.

This CDR3 is CARTGLRGANYGYTF. CDR3 DNA: TGTGCCAGAACGGGACTTCGGGGAGCTAACTATGGCTACACCTTC. The gene calls are TRBV2 and TRBJ1-2, with D maybe TRBD1 (5 bases). The ends were cut back, 9 bases at V and 0 bases at J, with 17 bases in the middle. Germline V gene data show CDR1 as SNHLY and CDR2 as FYNNEI. This CDR3 is built from 15 residues.

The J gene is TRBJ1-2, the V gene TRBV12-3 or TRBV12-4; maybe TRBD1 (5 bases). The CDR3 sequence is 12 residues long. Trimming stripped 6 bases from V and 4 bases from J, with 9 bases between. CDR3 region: CASSSGFYGYTF. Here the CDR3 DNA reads TGTGCCAGCAGCTCAGGGTTCTATGGCTACACCTTC.

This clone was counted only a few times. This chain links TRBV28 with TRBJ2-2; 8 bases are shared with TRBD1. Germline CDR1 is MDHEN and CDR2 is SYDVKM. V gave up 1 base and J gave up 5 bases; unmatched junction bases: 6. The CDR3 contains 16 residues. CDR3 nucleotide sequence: TGTGCCAGCAGTTTATCCCGACAGGGGAGAACCGGGGAGCTGTTTTTT. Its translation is CASSLSRQGRTGELFF. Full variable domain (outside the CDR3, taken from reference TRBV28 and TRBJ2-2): DVKVTQSSRYLVKRTGEKVFLECVQDMDHENMFWYRQDPGLGLRLIYFSYDVKMKEKGDIPEGYSVSREKKERFSLILESASTNQTSMYLCASSLSRQGRTGELFFGEGSRLTVL.

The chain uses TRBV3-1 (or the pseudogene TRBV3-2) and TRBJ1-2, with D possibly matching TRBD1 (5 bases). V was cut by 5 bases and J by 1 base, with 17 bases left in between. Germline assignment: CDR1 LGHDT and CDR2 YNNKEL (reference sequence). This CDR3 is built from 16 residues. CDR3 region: CASSGGGPTLNYGYTF. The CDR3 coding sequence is TGTGCCAGCAGCGGGGGGGGACCGACTCTTAACTATGGCTACACCTTC.

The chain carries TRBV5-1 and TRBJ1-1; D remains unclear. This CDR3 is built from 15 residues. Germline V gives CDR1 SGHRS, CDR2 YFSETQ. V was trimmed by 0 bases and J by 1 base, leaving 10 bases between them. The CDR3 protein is CASSLGVSSNTEAFF. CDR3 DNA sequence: TGCGCCAGCAGCTTGGGTGTCAGTTCGAACACTGAAGCTTTCTTT.

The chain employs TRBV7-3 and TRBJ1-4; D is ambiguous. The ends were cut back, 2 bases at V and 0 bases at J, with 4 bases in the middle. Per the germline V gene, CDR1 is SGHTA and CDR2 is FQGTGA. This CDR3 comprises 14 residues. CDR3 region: CASSLPATNEKLFF. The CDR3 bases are TGTGCCAGCAGCTTACCCGCAACTAATGAAAAACTGTTTTTT.

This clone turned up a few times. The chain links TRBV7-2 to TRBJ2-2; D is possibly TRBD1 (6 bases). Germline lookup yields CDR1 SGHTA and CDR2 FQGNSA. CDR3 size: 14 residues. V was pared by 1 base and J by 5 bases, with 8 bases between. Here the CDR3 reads CASSLVGATGELFF. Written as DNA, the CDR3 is TGTGCCAGCAGCTTAGTGGGGGCGACCGGGGAGCTGTTTTTT.